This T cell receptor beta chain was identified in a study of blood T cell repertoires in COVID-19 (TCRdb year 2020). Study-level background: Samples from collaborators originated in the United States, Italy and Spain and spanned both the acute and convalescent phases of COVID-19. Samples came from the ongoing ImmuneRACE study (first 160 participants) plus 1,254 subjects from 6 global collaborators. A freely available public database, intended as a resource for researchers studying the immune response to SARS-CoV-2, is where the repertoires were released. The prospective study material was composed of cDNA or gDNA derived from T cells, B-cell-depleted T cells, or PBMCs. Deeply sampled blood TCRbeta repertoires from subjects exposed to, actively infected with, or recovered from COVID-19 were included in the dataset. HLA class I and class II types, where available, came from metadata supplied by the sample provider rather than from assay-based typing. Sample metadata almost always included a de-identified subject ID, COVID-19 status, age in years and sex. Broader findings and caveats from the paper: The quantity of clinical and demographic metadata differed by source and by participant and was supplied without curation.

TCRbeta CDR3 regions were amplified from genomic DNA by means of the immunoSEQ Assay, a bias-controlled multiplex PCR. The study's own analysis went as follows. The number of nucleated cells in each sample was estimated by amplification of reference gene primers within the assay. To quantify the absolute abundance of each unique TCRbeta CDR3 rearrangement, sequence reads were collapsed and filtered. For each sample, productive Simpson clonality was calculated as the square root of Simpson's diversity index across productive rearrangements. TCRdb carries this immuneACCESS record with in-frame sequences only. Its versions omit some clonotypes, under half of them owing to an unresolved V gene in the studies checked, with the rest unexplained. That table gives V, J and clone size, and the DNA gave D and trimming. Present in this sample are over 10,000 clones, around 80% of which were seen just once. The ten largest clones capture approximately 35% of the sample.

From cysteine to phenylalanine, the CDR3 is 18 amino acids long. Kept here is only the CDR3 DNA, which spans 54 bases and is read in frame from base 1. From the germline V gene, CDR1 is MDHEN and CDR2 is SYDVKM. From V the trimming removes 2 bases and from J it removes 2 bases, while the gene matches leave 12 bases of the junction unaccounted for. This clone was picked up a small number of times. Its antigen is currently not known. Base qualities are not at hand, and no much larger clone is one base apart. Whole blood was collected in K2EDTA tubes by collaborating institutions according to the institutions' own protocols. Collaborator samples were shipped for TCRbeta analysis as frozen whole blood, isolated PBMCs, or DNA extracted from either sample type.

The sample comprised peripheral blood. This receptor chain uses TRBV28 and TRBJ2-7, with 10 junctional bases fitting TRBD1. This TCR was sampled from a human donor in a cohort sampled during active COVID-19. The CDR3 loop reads CASSLIGWDRGIPYEQYF. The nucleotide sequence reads TGTGCCAGCAGTTTAATTGGCTGGGACAGGGGTATTCCCTACGAGCAGTACTTC.